These 5 T cell receptor beta chains came from one sample sequenced in a study of blood T cells in healthy people across ages. The use of a sample-barcoded 5' primer and a J-beta primer mix characterized a second PCR of roughly 6 to 12 cycles. TCRdb re-derived calls from the 5' RACE reads in MiXCR, one entry per CDR3 protein. The sample includes 800,000 to 900,000 distinct CDR3 sequences, 62% of them seen just once. Sequencing was done on a sample of blood. All receptors come from a man in his thirties or forties in good health.

In regard to this clonotype: One end of the junction does not line up with germline, which may come from a read error. The V and J genes are TRBV13 and TRBJ2-1; no clear D gene. Germline V gene lookup returns CDR1 PRHDT and CDR2 FYEKMQ (reference sequence). This CDR3 has 16 residues. The CDR3 DNA is TGTGCCAGCAGCTTAGTTGGCCAGAGCTCCTACGATGAGCAGTTCTTC. This translates into CASSLVGQSSYDEQFF.

The rearrangement joins TRBV25-1 to TRBJ1-2, with a weak D call TRBD1 (6 bases). Trimming left V 3 bases short and J 4 bases short, with 15 bases between. Germline loops: CDR1 MGHDK, CDR2 SYGVNS. The CDR3 has 15 amino acids. The CDR3 protein is CASSEAQGLSYGYTF. Written as DNA, the CDR3 is TGTGCCAGCAGTGAGGCACAGGGCCTGAGCTATGGCTACACCTTC.

The genes are TRBV27 and TRBJ2-7; the D gene is possibly TRBD2 (6 bases). This CDR3 has 15 residues. Germline V gene data show CDR1 as MNHEY and CDR2 as SMNVEV (reference sequence). V gave up 3 bases and J gave up 5 bases, with 17 bases separating them. The CDR3 DNA reads TGTGCCAGCAGTTTGTCGCGGCGGGAATCGAACGAGCAGTACTTC. Protein sequence: CASSLSRRESNEQYF.

This rearrangement joins TRBV28 to TRBJ1-2, with D maybe TRBD1 (5 bases). This CDR3 comprises 14 residues. Germline V gene sequence: CDR1 MDHEN, CDR2 SYDVKM. The V end was cut by 7 bases, the J end by 2 bases, with 14 bases between. The CDR3 loop reads CASIRDRTNYGYTF. In nucleotides, the CDR3 is TGTGCCAGCATCCGGGACCGAACCAACTATGGCTACACCTTC.

This clonotype has more than one count but fewer than ten. The chain combines TRBV11-2 with TRBJ2-1; 12 bases are a match to TRBD1. The end of the DNA aligns better with TRBJ2-7, so the J call may be wrong. The length of the CDR3 is 15 residues. Germline V CDR1 and CDR2: SGHAT, FQNNGV. The CDR3 spells CASSTGTGGYNEQYF. Written as DNA, the CDR3 is TGTGCCAGCAGTACCGGGACAGGGGGCTACAATGAGCAGTACTTC.